The 23 T cell receptor beta chains below all came from one sample that was sequenced in a study of T cells in Graves' hyperthyroidism and ophthalmopathy. Amplified TCR beta CDR3 regions derived from RNA transcripts. The primer set for the first-round RT-PCR of the TCR CDR3 was HTBI. Using its own MiXCR run on the multiplex PCR reads, TCRdb lists one record per CDR3 protein. This sample has some 98,000 distinct CDR3 sequences, with around 40% found just once. The material sequenced was peripheral blood or thyroid tissue (not recorded which). The receptor source for this set is a woman in her twenties or thirties with Graves' hyperthyroidism.

The chain is built from TRBV5-1 and TRBJ1-1, with 9 bases lining up with TRBD1. The V segment lost 4 bases and the J segment 6 bases; nucleotides outside the gene matches: 7. The germline gives CDR1 SGHRS, CDR2 YFSETQ. The CDR3 extends over 14 amino acids. CDR3 protein: CASSTGQGESEAFF. CDR3 bases: TGCGCCAGCAGCACGGGACAGGGTGAATCTGAAGCTTTCTTT.

A note on this clonotype: Just one base apart from a much larger clone, this may be a read error. V usage is TRBV7-2 and J usage is TRBJ1-1; a weak D match, TRBD1 (6 bases). The CDR3 has 14 amino acids. The germline gives CDR1 SGHTA, CDR2 FQGNSA. Here the CDR3 reads CASSSGGWDTVAFF. The DNA for the CDR3 is TGTGCCAGCAGTAGCGGGGGATGGGACACTGTAGCTTTCTTT. The full variable domain, in which reference TRBV7-2 and TRBJ1-1 provide the parts outside the CDR3, is GAGVSQSPSNKVTEKGKDVELRCDPISGHTALYWYRQSLGQGLEFLIYFQGNSAPDKSGLPSDRFSAERTGGSVSTLTIQRTQQEDSAVYLCASSSGGWDTVAFFGQGTRLTVV.

This clonotype has ten or more counts. The CDR3 nucleotides are TGTGCCAGTAGTATACAGGGGGTTGCGGGGACTGAAGCTTTCTTT. Amino acids: CASSIQGVAGTEAFF. J is TRBJ1-1 and V is TRBV19; 7 nucleotides align to TRBD1. Germline assignment: CDR1 LNHDA and CDR2 SQIVND (reference sequence). This CDR3 is 15 amino acids long. V lost 2 bases, J lost 5 bases, and 8 bases stayed unmatched.

This clonotype was detected ten times or more. The chain links TRBV7-2 to TRBJ1-1; 7 nucleotides agree with TRBD1. Germline V gives CDR1 SGHTA, CDR2 FQGNSA. Unmatched junction bases numbered 10, after V lost 5 bases and J lost 10 bases. This CDR3 is 13 amino acids long. The CDR3 sequence is CASSTRQGRGAFF. In nucleotides, the CDR3 is TGTGCCAGCAGCACCCGACAGGGTCGAGGAGCTTTCTTT.

The chain is built from TRBV30 and TRBJ1-1; 8 bases are a match to TRBD1. Per the germline V gene, CDR1 is GTSNPN and CDR2 is SVGIG (reference sequence). The ends lost 6 bases at V and 4 bases at J; junction bases unmatched: 13. This CDR3 is built from 15 residues. The CDR3 protein is CACQGAPGGGTEAFF. CDR3 DNA: TGTGCCTGTCAGGGGGCTCCGGGGGGTGGCACTGAAGCTTTCTTT.

Regarding this clonotype: An end of the junction does not agree with germline; a read error may underlie this. The V call is TRBV5-4, the J call TRBJ1-6, with D perhaps TRBD1 (5 bases). The CDR3 has 16 amino acids. Germline V gives CDR1 SGHNT, CDR2 YYREEE (reference sequence). CDR3 DNA: TGTGCCAGCAGCTTAGGGGCAGCACGGACGACTTCACCCCCCCACTTT. This gives the protein CASSLGAARTTSPPHF.

This clonotype has at least ten counts. The chain has TRBV15 and TRBJ2-7; unclear D gene. The CDR3 is 13 residues long. The V end lost 0 bases, the J end lost 2 bases, and 5 bases lay between the germline ends. The V gene's germline CDR1 is LNHNV and CDR2 YYDKDF (reference sequence). The CDR3 DNA is TGTGCCACCAGCAGAGATAGTCCCTACGAGCAGTACTTC. Translating gives CATSRDSPYEQYF. The whole variable domain, filled in from reference TRBV15 and TRBJ2-7, reads DAMVIQNPRYQVTQFGKPVTLSCSQTLNHNVMYWYQQKSSQAPKLLFHYYDKDFNNEADTPDNFQSRRPNTSFCFLDIRSPGLGDTAMYLCATSRDSPYEQYFGPGTRLTVT.

The table lists this clonotype with many counts. The chain is built from TRBV2 and TRBJ2-3; possible D gene TRBD2, 6 bases. The CDR3 totals 13 residues. CDR1 SNHLY and CDR2 FYNNEI come from the germline V gene. Trimming took off 8 bases at V and 5 bases at J, with 14 bases between the two ends. Here the CDR3 reads CASARDSVDTQYF. The CDR3 coding sequence is TGTGCCAGCGCGCGGGATTCGGTAGATACGCAGTATTTT.

This clonotype was detected ten times or more. The chain combines TRBV2 with TRBJ2-5; D not certain. The CDR3 is made up of 12 amino acids. Trimming stripped 6 bases from V and 4 bases from J, with 9 bases between. From germline, CDR1 is SNHLY and CDR2 FYNNEI. The CDR3 nucleotides are TGTGCCAGCAGGTTCTCAGCAGAGACCCAGTACTTC. It specifies CASRFSAETQYF.

J is TRBJ1-4 and V is TRBV10-3, with 7 nucleotides matching TRBD1. The CDR3 is 15 amino acids. Trimming cost V 2 bases and J 5 bases; bases outside gene matches: 5. The germline V gene has CDR1 ENHRY and CDR2 SYGVKD. This CDR3 reads CAISEPRGINEKLFF. As DNA, the CDR3 is TGTGCCATCAGTGAGCCCAGGGGGATCAATGAAAAACTGTTTTTT.

This clonotype was recorded at least ten times. This chain connects TRBV20-1 to TRBJ1-5; D is undetermined. Trimming stripped 0 bases from V and 2 bases from J, with 11 bases between. The germline CDR1 and CDR2 sequences are DFQATT and SNEGSKA (reference sequence). The CDR3 has 15 amino acids. The CDR3 sequence is CSARDPGRGNQPQHF. For the CDR3, the DNA is TGCAGTGCTAGAGATCCGGGTAGGGGCAATCAGCCCCAGCATTTT.

This clonotype was seen repeatedly, ten times or more. The rearrangement uses TRBV28 and TRBJ1-5, with no clear D. Trimming pared 6 bases from V and 0 bases from J, leaving 21 bases between. CDR3 length equals 18 residues. CDR1 and CDR2 from the germline V gene are MDHEN and SYDVKM. The CDR3 DNA is TGTGCCAGCAGCCGCCCCCCGGAGGCAGTTCATAGCAATCAGCCCCAGCATTTT. It specifies CASSRPPEAVHSNQPQHF.

This clonotype was detected ten times or more. The rearrangement uses TRBV19 and TRBJ1-5; no firm D call. The CDR3 sequence is 12 residues long. Trimming cost V 3 bases and J 7 bases, with 7 bases left between them. CDR1 and CDR2 (germline): LNHDA, SQIVND (reference sequence). The CDR3 nucleotides are TGTGCCAGTAGTATGGGGTGGCAGCCCCAGCATTTT. Amino acid sequence: CASSMGWQPQHF.

The chain joins TRBV7-8 to TRBJ2-1; D might be TRBD2 (5 bases). Looked up from germline, CDR1 is SGHVS and CDR2 is FQNEAQ. V lost 2 bases to trimming and J lost 10 bases, with 9 bases between them. This CDR3 spans 12 amino acids. The CDR3 region is CASSLRGSEQFF. CDR3 in DNA: TGTGCCAGCAGCTTACGGGGATCGGAGCAGTTCTTC.

The chain has TRBV2 and TRBJ1-1, with 10 positions matching TRBD1. This CDR3 has 16 amino acids. Germline V gene lookup returns CDR1 SNHLY and CDR2 FYNNEI. Losses at the gene ends were 6 bases for V and 7 bases for J; bases not matched to a gene: 14. The CDR3 protein is CASSPSPGTGESEAFF. CDR3 nucleotides: TGTGCCAGCAGCCCTAGTCCCGGGACAGGGGAAAGTGAAGCTTTCTTT.

In regard to this clonotype: One junction end disagrees with the germline gene, perhaps due to a read error. The chain is built from TRBV20-1 and TRBJ1-2, with D tentatively TRBD1 (6 bases). The CDR3 runs 13 residues. Germline V CDR1 and CDR2: DFQATT, SNEGSKA (reference sequence). CDR3 in amino acids: CSASGRGRCGHTF. The CDR3 DNA follows: TGCAGTGCTAGTGGCAGGGGTCGGTGTGGCCACACCTTC.

With respect to this clonotype: Compared with germline, one end of the junction differs, possibly owing to a read error. The chain is built from TRBV5-1 and TRBJ2-7; D not resolved. The germline V gene has CDR1 SGHRS and CDR2 YFSETQ. This CDR3 region has 18 residues. The CDR3 region is CASSSNSGPGAEWDEQYF. CDR3 nucleotide sequence: TGTGCCAGCAGCTCCAACTCCGGGCCCGGCGCGGAATGGGACGAGCAGTACTTC. The variable domain in full, with the rest retrieved from reference TRBV5-1 and TRBJ2-7, is KAGVTQTPRYLIKTRGQQVTLSCSPISGHRSVSWYQQTPGQGLQFLFEYFSETQRNKGNFPGRFSGRQFSNSRSEMNVSTLELGDSALYLCASSSNSGPGAEWDEQYFGPGTRLTVT.

The V and J genes are TRBV4-2 and TRBJ2-7, with 9 positions matching TRBD2. CDR3 length: 12 residues. Germline V CDR1 and CDR2: LGHNA, YNFKEQ. Losses at the gene ends were 4 bases for V and 8 bases for J; bases not matched to a gene: 3. The CDR3, as DNA: TGTGCCAGCAGCCCTAGCGGGGAAAAGCAGTACTTC. It codes for CASSPSGEKQYF.

This chain joins TRBV24-1 and TRBJ2-1; TRBD2 is a possible D gene (7 bases). From germline, CDR1 is KGHDR and CDR2 SFDVKD. V was clipped by 4 bases and J by 5 bases, with 17 bases between them. The CDR3 is made up of 16 amino acids. Here the CDR3 DNA reads TGTGCCACCAGTGACAAAACAGGGAGGGGTAACAATGAGCAGTTCTTC. Translated, it gives CATSDKTGRGNNEQFF.

The genes are TRBV7-2 and TRBJ1-3, with D maybe TRBD1 (6 bases). CDR3 size: 16 residues. The germline V gene encodes CDR1 SGHTA and CDR2 FQGNSA. Deletions cut 8 bases from V and 0 bases from J, with 17 bases between. CDR3 residues: CASSPKDSLSGNTIYF. The DNA of the CDR3 is TGTGCCAGCTCACCCAAGGACAGTCTCTCTGGAAACACCATATATTTT.

As for this clonotype: No conserved phenylalanine or tryptophan is present at the end of the CDR3, so a read error is the likely explanation. The rearrangement joins TRBV12-3 or TRBV12-4 to TRBJ2-7; 9 positions match TRBD1. The J segment lost 4 bases and the V segment lost 3 bases, leaving 4 bases of the junction unmatched. The CDR3 spans 14 residues. CDR3 sequence (DNA): TGTGCCAGCAGTTTTCCGGGACAGGGATACGAGCAGTACTCC. This sequence encodes CASSFPGQGYEQYS.

The table lists this clonotype with many counts. This chain links TRBV18 with TRBJ1-6; D ambiguous. V lost 11 bases, J lost 13 bases, and 12 bases lay in between. Per the germline V gene, CDR1 is KGHSH and CDR2 is LQKENI. The CDR3 has 10 amino acids. The chain's CDR3 is CAGILGPLHF. The CDR3 nucleotides read TGTGCCGGTATCCTGGGGCCCCTCCACTTT.

This clonotype came up once. The genes are TRBV5-1 and TRBJ2-3; D may correspond to TRBD1 or TRBD2 (5 bases each). Trimming pared 2 bases from V and 5 bases from J, leaving 15 bases between. The CDR3 consists of 15 residues. The germline V gene has CDR1 SGHRS and CDR2 YFSETQ. DNA for the CDR3: TGCGCCAGCAGCTTCCGGGACCTACCCATAGATACGCAGTATTTT. This gives the protein CASSFRDLPIDTQYF.